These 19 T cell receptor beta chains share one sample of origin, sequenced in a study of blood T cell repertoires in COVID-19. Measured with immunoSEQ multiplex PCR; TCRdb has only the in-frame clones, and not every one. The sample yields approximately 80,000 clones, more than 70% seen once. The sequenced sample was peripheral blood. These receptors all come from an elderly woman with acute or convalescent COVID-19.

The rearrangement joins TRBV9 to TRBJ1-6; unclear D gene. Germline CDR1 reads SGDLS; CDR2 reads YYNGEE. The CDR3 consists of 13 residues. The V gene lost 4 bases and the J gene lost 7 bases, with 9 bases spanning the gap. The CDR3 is CASSPGLNSPLHF. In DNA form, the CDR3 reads TGTGCCAGCAGCCCCGGACTCAATTCACCCCTCCACTTT.

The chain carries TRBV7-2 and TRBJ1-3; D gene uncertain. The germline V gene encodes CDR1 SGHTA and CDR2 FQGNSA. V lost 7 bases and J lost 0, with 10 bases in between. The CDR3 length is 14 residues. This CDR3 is CASTAGSSGNTIYF. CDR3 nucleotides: TGTGCCAGCACGGCGGGCAGCTCTGGAAACACCATATATTTT.

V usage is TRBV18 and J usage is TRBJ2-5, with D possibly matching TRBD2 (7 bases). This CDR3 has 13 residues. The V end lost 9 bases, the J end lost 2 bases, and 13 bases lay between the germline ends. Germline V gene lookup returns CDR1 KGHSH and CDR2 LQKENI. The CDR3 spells CASSGGRQETQYF. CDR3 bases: TGTGCCAGTTCGGGGGGCAGGCAAGAGACCCAGTACTTC.

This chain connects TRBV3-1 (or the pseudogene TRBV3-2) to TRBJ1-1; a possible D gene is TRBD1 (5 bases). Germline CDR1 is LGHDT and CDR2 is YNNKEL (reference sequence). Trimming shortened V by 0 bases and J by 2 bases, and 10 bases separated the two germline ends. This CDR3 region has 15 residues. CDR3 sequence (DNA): TGTGCCAGCAGCCAAGATTATACAGGTAACACTGAAGCTTTCTTT. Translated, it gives CASSQDYTGNTEAFF.

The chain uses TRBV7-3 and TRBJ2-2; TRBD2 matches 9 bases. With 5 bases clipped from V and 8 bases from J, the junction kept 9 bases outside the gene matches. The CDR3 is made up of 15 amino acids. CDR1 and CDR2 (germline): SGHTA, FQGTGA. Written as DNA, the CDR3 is TGTGCCAGCAGCCCATTGGCGGGGGGGCAAGGGGAGCTGTTTTTT. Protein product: CASSPLAGGQGELFF.

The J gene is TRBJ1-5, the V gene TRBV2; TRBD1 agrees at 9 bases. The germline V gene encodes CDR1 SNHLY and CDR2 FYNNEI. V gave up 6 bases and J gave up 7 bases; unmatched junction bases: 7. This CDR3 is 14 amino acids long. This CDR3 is CASSLGTGSQPQHF. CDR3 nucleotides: TGTGCCAGCAGCCTCGGGACAGGGTCACAGCCCCAGCATTTT. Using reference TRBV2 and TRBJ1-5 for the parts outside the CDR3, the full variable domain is EPEVTQTPSHQVTQMGQEVILRCVPISNHLYFYWYRQILGQKVEFLVSFYNNEISEKSEIFDDQFSVERPDGSNFTLKIRSTKLEDSAMYFCASSLGTGSQPQHFGDGTRLSIL.

DNA of the CDR3: TGTGCCAGTAGCCCCCTCACTAGCGGGGCCTACAATGAGCAGTTCTTC. Translated: CASSPLTSGAYNEQFF. The chain recombines TRBV19 with TRBJ2-1; 10 nucleotides match TRBD2. Per germline, CDR1 LNHDA and CDR2 SQIVND (reference sequence). The CDR3 spans 16 residues. V lost 6 bases to trimming and J lost 2 bases; unmatched junction nucleotides: 7. The variable domain in full, with the rest retrieved from reference TRBV19 and TRBJ2-1, is DGGITQSPKYLFRKEGQNVTLSCEQNLNHDAMYWYRQDPGQGLRLIYYSQIVNDFQKGDIAEGYSVSREKKESFPLTVTSAQKNPTAFYLCASSPLTSGAYNEQFFGPGTRLTVL.

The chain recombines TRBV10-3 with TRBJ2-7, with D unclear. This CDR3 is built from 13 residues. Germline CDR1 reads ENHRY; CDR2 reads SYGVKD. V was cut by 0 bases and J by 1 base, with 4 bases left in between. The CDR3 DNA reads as TGTGCCATCAGTGAGTCGGCATCCTACGAGCAGTACTTC. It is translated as CAISESASYEQYF.

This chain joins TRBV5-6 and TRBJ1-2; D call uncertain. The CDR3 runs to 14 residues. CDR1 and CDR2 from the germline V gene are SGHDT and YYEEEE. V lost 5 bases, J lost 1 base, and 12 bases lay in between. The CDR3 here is CASSPVGYNYGYTF. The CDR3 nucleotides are TGTGCCAGCAGTCCCGTCGGGTATAACTATGGCTACACCTTC.

CDR3 sequence (DNA): TGTGCCAGCAGTTCCTCCGGGACAGAGAAAGAGACCCAGTACTTC. Encoded protein: CASSSSGTEKETQYF. The V and J genes are TRBV28 and TRBJ2-5; 7 bases fit TRBD1. Unmatched junction bases numbered 8, after V lost 4 bases and J lost 3 bases. Germline values: CDR1 MDHEN, CDR2 SYDVKM. This CDR3 comprises 15 residues.

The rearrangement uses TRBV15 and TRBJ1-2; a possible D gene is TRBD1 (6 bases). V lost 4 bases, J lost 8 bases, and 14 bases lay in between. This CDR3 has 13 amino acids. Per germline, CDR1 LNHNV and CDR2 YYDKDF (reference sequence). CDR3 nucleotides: TGTGCCACCAGCAAAATGACAGGTCAGGGCTACACCTTC. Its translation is CATSKMTGQGYTF.

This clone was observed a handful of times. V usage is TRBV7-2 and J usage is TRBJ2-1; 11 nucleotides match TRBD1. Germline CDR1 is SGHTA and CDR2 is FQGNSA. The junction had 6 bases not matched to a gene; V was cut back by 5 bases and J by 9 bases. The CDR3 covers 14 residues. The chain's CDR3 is CASSVGTGGAEQFF. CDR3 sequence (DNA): TGTGCCAGCAGCGTTGGGACAGGGGGAGCTGAGCAGTTCTTC.

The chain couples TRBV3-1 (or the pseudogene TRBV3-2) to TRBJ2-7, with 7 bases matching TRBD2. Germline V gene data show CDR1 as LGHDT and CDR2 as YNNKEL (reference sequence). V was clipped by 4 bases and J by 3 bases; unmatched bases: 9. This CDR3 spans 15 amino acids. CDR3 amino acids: CASSPSSGRSYEQYF. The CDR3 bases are TGTGCCAGCAGCCCGTCCTCCGGGAGGAGCTACGAGCAGTACTTC.

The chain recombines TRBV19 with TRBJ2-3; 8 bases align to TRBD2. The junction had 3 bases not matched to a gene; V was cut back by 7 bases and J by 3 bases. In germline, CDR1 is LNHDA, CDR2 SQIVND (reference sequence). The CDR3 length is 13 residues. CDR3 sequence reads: CASTASGTDTQYF. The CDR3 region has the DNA TGTGCCAGTACGGCTAGCGGGACAGATACGCAGTATTTT.

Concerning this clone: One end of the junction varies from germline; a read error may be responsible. The CDR3 protein is CSASTSSGLQIF. In DNA, the CDR3 is TGCAGTGCTAGTACCAGCTCGGGACTTCAGATCTTC. The chain recombines TRBV20-1 with TRBJ2-1; D may be TRBD2 (6 bases). This CDR3 region has 12 residues. CDR1 DFQATT and CDR2 SNEGSKA come from the germline V gene (reference sequence).

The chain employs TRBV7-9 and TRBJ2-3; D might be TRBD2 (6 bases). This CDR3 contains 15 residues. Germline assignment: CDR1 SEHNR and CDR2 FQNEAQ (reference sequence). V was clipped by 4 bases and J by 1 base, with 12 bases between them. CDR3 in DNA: TGTGCCAGCAGCTCTTTAACGGGGGGCACAGATACGCAGTATTTT. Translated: CASSSLTGGTDTQYF.

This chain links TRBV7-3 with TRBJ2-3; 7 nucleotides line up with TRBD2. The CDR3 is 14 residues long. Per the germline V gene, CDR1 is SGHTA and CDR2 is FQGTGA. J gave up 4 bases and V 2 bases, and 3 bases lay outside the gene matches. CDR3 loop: CASSLAGEADTQYF. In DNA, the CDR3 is TGTGCCAGCAGCTTAGCGGGAGAGGCAGATACGCAGTATTTT.

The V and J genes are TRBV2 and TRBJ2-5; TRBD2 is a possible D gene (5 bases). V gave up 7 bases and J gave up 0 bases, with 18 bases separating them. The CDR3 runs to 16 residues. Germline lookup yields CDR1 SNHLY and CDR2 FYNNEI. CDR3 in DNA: TGTGCCAGCACCACCCTCGGCGGGTATTACCAAGAGACCCAGTACTTC. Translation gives CASTTLGGYYQETQYF.

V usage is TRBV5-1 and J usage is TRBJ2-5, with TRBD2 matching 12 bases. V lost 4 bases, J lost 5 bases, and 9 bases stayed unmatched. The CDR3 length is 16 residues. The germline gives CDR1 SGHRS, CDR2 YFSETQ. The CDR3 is CASSLRTSGATETQYF. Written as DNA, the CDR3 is TGCGCCAGCAGCCTCAGGACTAGCGGGGCTACCGAGACCCAGTACTTC.